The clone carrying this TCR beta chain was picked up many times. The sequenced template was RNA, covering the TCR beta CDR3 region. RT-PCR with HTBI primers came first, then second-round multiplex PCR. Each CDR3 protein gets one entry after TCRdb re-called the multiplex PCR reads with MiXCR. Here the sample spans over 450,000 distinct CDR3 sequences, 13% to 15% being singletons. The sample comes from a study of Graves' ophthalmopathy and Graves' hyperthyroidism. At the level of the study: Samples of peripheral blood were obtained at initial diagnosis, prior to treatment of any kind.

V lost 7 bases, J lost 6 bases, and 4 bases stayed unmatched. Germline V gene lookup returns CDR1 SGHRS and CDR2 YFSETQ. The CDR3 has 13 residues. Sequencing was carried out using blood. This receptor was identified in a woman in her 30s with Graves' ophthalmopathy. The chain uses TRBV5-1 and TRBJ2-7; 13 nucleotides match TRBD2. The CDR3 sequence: CASRLAGGAEQYF. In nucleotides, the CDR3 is TGCGCCAGCCGACTAGCGGGAGGTGCCGAGCAGTACTTC.